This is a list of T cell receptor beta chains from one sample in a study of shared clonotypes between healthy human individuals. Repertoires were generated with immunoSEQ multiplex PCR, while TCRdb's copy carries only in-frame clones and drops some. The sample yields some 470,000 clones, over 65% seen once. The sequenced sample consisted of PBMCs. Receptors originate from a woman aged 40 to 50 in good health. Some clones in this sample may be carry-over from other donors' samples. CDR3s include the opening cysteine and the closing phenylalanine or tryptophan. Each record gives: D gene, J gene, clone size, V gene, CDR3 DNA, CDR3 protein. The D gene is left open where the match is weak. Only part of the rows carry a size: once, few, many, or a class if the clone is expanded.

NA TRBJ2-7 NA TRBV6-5 TGTGCCAGCAGTTACAGAGCCGGGCCGCCCTACGAGCAGTACTTC CASSYRAGPPYEQYF
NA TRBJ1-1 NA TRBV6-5 TGTGCCAGCAGTCCCCAACCGACAGGGAACACTGAAGCTTTCTTT CASSPQPTGNTEAFF
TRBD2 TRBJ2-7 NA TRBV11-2 TGTGCCAGCAGCGCTAGCGGGAGAGTATACGAGCAGTACTTC CASSASGRVYEQYF
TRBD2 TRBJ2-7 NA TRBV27 TGTGCCAGCAGTGGGGGGACTAGCGGGAGGGCCGGTATGGGCGAGCAGTACTTC CASSGGTSGRAGMGEQYF
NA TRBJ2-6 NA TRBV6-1 TGTGCCAGCAGTGGAGGTCCTCTCGGGGCCAACGTCCTGACTTTC CASSGGPLGANVLTF
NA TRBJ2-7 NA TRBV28 TGTGCCAGCAGTTATCCCGGAACTAGCTACGAGCAGTACTTC CASSYPGTSYEQYF
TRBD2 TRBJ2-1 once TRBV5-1 TGCGCCAGCAGCTTGGAAGGGACTAGTGACAATGAGCAGTTCTTC CASSLEGTSDNEQFF
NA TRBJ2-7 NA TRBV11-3 TGTGCCAGCCGAACCCCCGGCGGCTACGAGCAGTACTTC CASRTPGGYEQYF
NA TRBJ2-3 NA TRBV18 TGTGCCAGCTCACCAACGCGAGATACGCAGTATTTT CASSPTRDTQYF
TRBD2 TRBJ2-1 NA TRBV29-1 TGCAGCGTTGATGGGACTAGCGGGACCGAGTCCCAGTTCTTC CSVDGTSGTESQFF
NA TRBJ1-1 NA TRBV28 TGTGCCAGCAGAACTAGGGCCGAAGCTTTCTTT CASRTRAEAFF
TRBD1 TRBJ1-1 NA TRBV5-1 TGCGCCAGCAGCCGGGCGGGACAGGGGGACACTGAAGCTTTCTTT CASSRAGQGDTEAFF
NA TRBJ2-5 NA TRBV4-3 TGCGCCAGCAGCCAAGATTTCGGGGAGATGTGGACCCAGTACTTC CASSQDFGEMWTQYF
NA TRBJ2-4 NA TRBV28 TGTGCCAGCAGTCAAATCCGGCCCCACCCGAGGTACTTC CASSQIRPHPRYF
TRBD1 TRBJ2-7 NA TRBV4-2 TGTGCCACCGCGCCCGGGACAGGCCTCTACGAGCAGTACTTC CATAPGTGLYEQYF
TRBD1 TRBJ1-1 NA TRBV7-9 TGTGCCAGCAGTAAAAGACAGGGAGGAGACACTGAAGCTTTCTTT CASSKRQGGDTEAFF
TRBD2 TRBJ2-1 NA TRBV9 TGTGCCAGCAGCGTAGCGGTGGGAGGGCCGGGGAATGAGCAGTTCTTC CASSVAVGGPGNEQFF
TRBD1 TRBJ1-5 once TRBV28 TGTGCCAGCATTTGGGGGGGACAGGTAAATCAGCCCCGGCATTTT CASIWGGQVNQPRHF
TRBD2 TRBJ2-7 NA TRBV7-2 TGTGCCAGCAGCTCCCGGACTAGCGGGAGGGCCCTCGTATGGGAGCAGTACTTC CASSSRTSGRALVWEQYF
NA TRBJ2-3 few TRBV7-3 TGTGCCAGCAGCGGAAGAGGGGCCGCAGATACGCAGTATTTT CASSGRGAADTQYF
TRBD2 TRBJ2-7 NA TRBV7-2 TGTGCCAGCAGACCTGGACTAGCAGGCTCCTACGAGCAGTACTTC CASRPGLAGSYEQYF